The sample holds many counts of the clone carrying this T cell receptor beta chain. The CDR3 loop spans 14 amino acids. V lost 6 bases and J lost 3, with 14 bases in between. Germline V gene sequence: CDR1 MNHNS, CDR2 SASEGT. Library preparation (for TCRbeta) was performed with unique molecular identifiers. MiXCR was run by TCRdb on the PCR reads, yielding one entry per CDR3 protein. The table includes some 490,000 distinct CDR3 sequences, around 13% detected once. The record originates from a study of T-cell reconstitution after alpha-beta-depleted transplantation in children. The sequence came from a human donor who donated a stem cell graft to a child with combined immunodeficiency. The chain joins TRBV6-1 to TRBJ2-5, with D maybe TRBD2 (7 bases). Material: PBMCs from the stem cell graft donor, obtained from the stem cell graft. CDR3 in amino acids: CASRVAGAEETQYF. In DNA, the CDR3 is TGTGCCAGCAGGGTGGCGGGGGCCGAAGAGACCCAGTACTTC.